These 29 T cell receptor beta chains were all obtained from the same sample, sequenced in a study of blood T cell repertoires in COVID-19. Some clones are missing from TCRdb's copy, which holds only in-frame ones; the method was immunoSEQ multiplex PCR. The table includes roughly 120,000 clones, about nine tenths detected once. Sequenced sample: peripheral blood. Receptor source: a human donor in a cohort sampled during active COVID-19.

The V gene is TRBV5-4, the J gene TRBJ1-5; 8 bases align to TRBD1. Germline V CDR1 and CDR2: SGHNT, YYREEE (reference sequence). The CDR3 runs to 17 residues. Trimming at V came to 0 bases and at J to 4 bases, leaving 9 bases not matched to a gene. CDR3: CASSLDAGTGINQPQHF. Here the CDR3 DNA reads TGTGCCAGCAGCTTGGACGCCGGGACAGGAATAAATCAGCCCCAGCATTTT.

V gene TRBV6-1 combines with J gene TRBJ2-7; 7 nucleotides match TRBD1. Germline lookup yields CDR1 MNHNS and CDR2 SASEGT. V lost 3 bases, J lost 11 bases, and 7 bases stayed unmatched. The CDR3 is made up of 12 amino acids. CDR3 coding DNA: TGTGCCAGCAGTGAGGGGACAGATTGGAAGTACTTC. Residues: CASSEGTDWKYF.

The V gene is TRBV7-9, the J gene TRBJ1-5; a weak D match, TRBD1 (6 bases). Looked up from germline, CDR1 is SEHNR and CDR2 is FQNEAQ (reference sequence). The CDR3 spans 13 residues. V gave up 5 bases and J gave up 5 bases, with 10 bases separating them. The CDR3: CASSGGADQPQHF. The CDR3 DNA reads TGTGCCAGCAGCGGGGGGGCGGATCAGCCCCAGCATTTT. The full variable domain, rest sourced from reference TRBV7-9 and TRBJ1-5, is DTGVSQNPRHKITKRGQNVTFRCDPISEHNRLYWYRQTLGQGPEFLTYFQNEAQLEKSRLLSDRFSAERPKGSFSTLEIQRTEQGDSAMYLCASSGGADQPQHFGDGTRLSIL.

The rearrangement joins TRBV5-6 to TRBJ1-2, with a weak D call TRBD1 (6 bases). V lost 4 bases and J lost 4, with 11 bases in between. This CDR3 is built from 13 residues. The germline gives CDR1 SGHDT, CDR2 YYEEEE. The chain's CDR3 is CASSLQGPYGYTF. The CDR3 coding sequence is TGTGCCAGCAGCCTACAGGGTCCCTATGGCTACACCTTC.

This chain joins TRBV2 and TRBJ2-5; 11 nucleotides match TRBD1. This CDR3 has 15 amino acids. Germline loops: CDR1 SNHLY, CDR2 FYNNEI. V was pared by 7 bases and J by 2 bases, with 6 bases of the junction left unmatched. The CDR3 sequence: CASTQDRGRQETQYF. For the CDR3, the DNA is TGTGCCAGCACCCAGGACAGGGGGCGTCAAGAGACCCAGTACTTC.

The chain carries TRBV5-1 and TRBJ2-7, with D possibly matching TRBD1 (6 bases). Deletions cut 0 bases from V and 5 bases from J, with 18 bases between. Per the germline V gene, CDR1 is SGHRS and CDR2 is YFSETQ. This CDR3 is 16 amino acids long. This CDR3 reads CASSLGILTGFHEQYF. CDR3 DNA sequence: TGCGCCAGCAGCTTGGGAATACTGACAGGATTCCACGAGCAGTACTTC.

The chain combines TRBV7-9 with TRBJ2-5; 12 positions agree with TRBD1. Trimming took 5 bases from V and 3 from J; bases not matched to a gene: 13. Germline V lookup: CDR1 SEHNR, CDR2 FQNEAQ (reference sequence). The CDR3 is 18 amino acids. CDR3 coding DNA: TGTGCCAGCAGCCCAGGGACAGGGGGCGCTTACGGTAAAGAGACCCAGTACTTC. Its translation: CASSPGTGGAYGKETQYF.

This clone was seen a handful of times. The rearrangement links TRBV19 to TRBJ2-7, with TRBD1 as a possible D gene (6 bases). This CDR3 region has 15 residues. Germline V gene lookup returns CDR1 LNHDA and CDR2 SQIVND (reference sequence). Trimming removed 6 bases from V and 5 bases from J, with 20 bases in between. In DNA form, the CDR3 reads TGTGCCAGTAGAGATACCAGGGGTATCCGCAACGAGCAGTACTTC. Residues: CASRDTRGIRNEQYF.

The CDR3 bases are TGTGCCAGTAGTATGGGGGGAGCCGCCGGGGAGCTGTTTTTT. Translated: CASSMGGAAGELFF. This chain uses TRBV19 with TRBJ2-2; maybe TRBD2 (6 bases). Germline CDR1 and CDR2: LNHDA and SQIVND (reference sequence). V was pared by 3 bases and J by 6 bases, with 11 bases between. This CDR3 has 14 residues.

V usage is TRBV2 and J usage is TRBJ1-1; 10 bases line up with TRBD1. CDR3 length equals 14 residues. J lost 4 bases, V lost 4 bases, and 3 bases had no gene match. The V gene's germline CDR1 is SNHLY and CDR2 FYNNEI. The chain's CDR3 is CASSARDRGTEAFF. CDR3 bases: TGTGCCAGCAGTGCCCGGGACAGGGGCACTGAAGCTTTCTTT.

The chain recombines TRBV6-6 with TRBJ2-2; TRBD2 agrees at 12 bases. There are 15 residues in the CDR3. The germline V gene has CDR1 MNHNY and CDR2 SVGAGI (reference sequence). V lost 5 bases and J lost 7; bases outside the gene matches: 5. CDR3 in DNA: TGTGCCAGCAGTCAGACTAGCGGGAGAATCGGGGAGCTGTTTTTT. This translates into CASSQTSGRIGELFF.

The V gene is TRBV7-8, the J gene TRBJ2-1; 9 nucleotides align to TRBD2. This CDR3 is built from 15 residues. After removal of 6 bases from V and 5 bases from J, the junction contained 8 bases not matched to a gene. Looked up from germline, CDR1 is SGHVS and CDR2 is FQNEAQ. Here the CDR3 DNA reads TGTGCCAGCAGTCCCCGCCTAGCGGGACACAATGAGCAGTTCTTC. This codes for CASSPRLAGHNEQFF.

This sequence joins TRBV6-5 and TRBJ1-2; TRBD1 is a possible D gene (5 bases). The CDR3 is 16 amino acids. The ends were cut back, 0 bases at V and 2 bases at J, with 13 bases in the middle. Germline CDR1 is MNHEY and CDR2 is SVGAGI. Here the CDR3 DNA reads TGTGCCAGCAGTTACTCGATATGGGGCGGAAACTATGGCTACACCTTC. It codes for CASSYSIWGGNYGYTF.

The V and J genes are TRBV11-3 and TRBJ2-3; 7 bases are shared with TRBD2. Germline V gene data show CDR1 as SGHNT and CDR2 as YENEEA. The CDR3 consists of 17 residues. The junction had 10 bases not matched to a gene; V was cut back by 3 bases and J by 1 base. The CDR3 loop reads CASSFGRREGGTDTQYF. The CDR3 nucleotides read TGTGCCAGCAGCTTCGGCCGCAGGGAGGGTGGCACAGATACGCAGTATTTT.

J is TRBJ1-4 and V is TRBV10-3, with 9 bases lining up with TRBD1. The CDR3 is made up of 17 amino acids. CDR1 and CDR2 from the germline V gene are ENHRY and SYGVKD. J gave up 2 bases and V 0 bases, and 4 bases lay outside the gene matches. Here the CDR3 DNA reads TGTGCCATCAGTGAGTCAGGACAGGGGTGGACTAATGAAAAACTGTTTTTT. This gives the protein CAISESGQGWTNEKLFF.

This chain links TRBV18 with TRBJ2-3; D call uncertain. CDR1 and CDR2 (germline): KGHSH, LQKENI. With 3 bases removed from V and 0 bases from J, the gap between germline ends came to 7 bases. The CDR3 contains 14 residues. This CDR3 reads CASSPLPSTDTQYF. The CDR3 bases are TGTGCCAGCTCACCCCTCCCTAGCACAGATACGCAGTATTTT.

This clone was counted a single time. The chain combines TRBV12-3 or TRBV12-4 with TRBJ1-1; the D gene is possibly TRBD1 (5 bases). The CDR3 has 12 amino acids. V lost 5 bases, J lost 5 bases, and 9 bases lay in between. The CDR3 reads CASSGGGTEAFF. CDR3 sequence (DNA): TGTGCCAGCAGTGGGGGGGGTACTGAAGCTTTCTTT.

This clone showed up just once. The J gene is TRBJ1-2, the V gene TRBV5-4; weak D call: TRBD1 (5 bases). From germline, CDR1 is SGHNT and CDR2 YYREEE (reference sequence). V was pared by 1 base and J by 2 bases, with 9 bases between. CDR3 length: 14 amino acids. CDR3 coding DNA: TGTGCCAGCAGCTTGCCCCGACAGAACTATGGCTACACCTTC. It is translated as CASSLPRQNYGYTF.

This clone appeared a single time. The chain joins TRBV19 to TRBJ2-7; 9 nucleotides line up with TRBD1. V shed 6 bases and J 9 bases; nucleotides not matched to a gene: 12. In germline, CDR1 is LNHDA, CDR2 SQIVND (reference sequence). The CDR3 runs to 14 residues. The CDR3 DNA reads TGTGCCAGTAGCACCGGGACAGGGTATAGTGCGCAGTACTTC. Its protein is CASSTGTGYSAQYF.

The chain links TRBV6-5 to TRBJ2-1; TRBD2 matches at 8 bases. The CDR3 has 13 amino acids. Germline CDR1 is MNHEY and CDR2 is SVGAGI. The junction had 7 bases not matched to a gene; V was cut back by 0 bases and J by 15 bases. DNA of the CDR3: TGTGCCAGCAGTTACTCCAGGACTAGCTGGGCGTTCTTC. The encoded protein is CASSYSRTSWAFF.

V is TRBV11-2 and J is TRBJ2-1; 9 nucleotides align to TRBD2. CDR1 and CDR2 from the germline V gene are SGHAT and FQNNGV. CDR3 length: 16 amino acids. The trim removed 0 bases at V and 7 bases at J, leaving 7 bases unmatched. The CDR3 region has the DNA TGTGCCAGCAGCTTAGATAGCGGGGGCCCTCTGAATGAGCAGTTCTTC. It yields the protein CASSLDSGGPLNEQFF.

This clone appeared a single time. The chain recombines TRBV2 with TRBJ2-2, with 7 bases aligning to TRBD2. There are 16 residues in the CDR3. Germline V gene lookup returns CDR1 SNHLY and CDR2 FYNNEI. The V gene end was trimmed by 4 bases and the J gene end by 4 bases; junction bases not matched to a gene: 9. The CDR3 here is CASSVEASGTTGELFF. The CDR3 DNA reads TGTGCCAGCAGTGTCGAGGCTAGCGGAACCACCGGGGAGCTGTTTTTT.

The rearrangement links TRBV24-1 to TRBJ2-1; 10 nucleotides match TRBD2. CDR3 size: 16 residues. J was trimmed by 3 bases and V by 4 bases; bases with no gene match: 5. Germline V gives CDR1 KGHDR, CDR2 SFDVKD. CDR3 amino acids: CATSDGGLADYNEQFF. DNA of the CDR3: TGTGCCACCAGTGACGGAGGACTAGCGGACTACAATGAGCAGTTCTTC.

The chain carries TRBV18 and TRBJ1-4; possible D gene TRBD1, 5 bases. The germline gives CDR1 KGHSH, CDR2 LQKENI. Trimming stripped 2 bases from V and 0 bases from J, with 10 bases between. The CDR3 sequence is 16 residues long. CDR3 in DNA: TGTGCCAGCTCACCAACCTTAGGGGCAACTAATGAAAAACTGTTTTTT. Its protein product is CASSPTLGATNEKLFF. The entire variable domain, with the rest obtained from reference TRBV18 and TRBJ1-4, is as follows: NAGVMQNPRHLVRRRGQEARLRCSPMKGHSHVYWYRQLPEEGLKFMVYLQKENIIDESGMPKERFSAEFPKEGPSILRIQQVVRGDSAAYFCASSPTLGATNEKLFFGSGTQLSVL.

The chain joins TRBV4-3 to TRBJ1-1; D call uncertain. Germline V gives CDR1 LGHNA, CDR2 YSLEER. The V gene lost 0 bases and the J gene lost 4 bases, with 12 bases spanning the gap. The CDR3 sequence is 15 residues long. The CDR3 reads CASSQDARITTEAFF. Here the CDR3 DNA reads TGCGCCAGCAGCCAAGATGCCAGAATTACCACTGAAGCTTTCTTT.

The V and J genes are TRBV3-1 (or the pseudogene TRBV3-2) and TRBJ1-2, with 10 bases that match TRBD1. V lost 4 bases, J lost 8 bases, and 7 bases stayed unmatched. CDR1 is LGHDT, CDR2 YNNKEL, per germline (reference sequence). This CDR3 comprises 14 residues. The chain's CDR3 is CASSPTGGAPGYTF. Written as DNA, the CDR3 is TGTGCCAGCAGCCCGACAGGGGGCGCGCCCGGCTACACCTTC.

This sequence joins TRBV9 and TRBJ1-1; D is uncertain. V was shortened by 4 bases and J by 4 bases, with 11 bases between the two germline ends. Germline-derived CDR1 and CDR2 are SGDLS and YYNGEE. This CDR3 contains 13 residues. CDR3 DNA sequence: TGTGCCAGCAGCTCCTGGTCCGGCACTGAAGCTTTCTTT. Its protein product is CASSSWSGTEAFF.

This chain joins TRBV7-9 and TRBJ2-1; 10 bases map to TRBD1. In germline, CDR1 is SEHNR, CDR2 FQNEAQ (reference sequence). V lost 1 base, J lost 8 bases, and 11 bases stayed unmatched. The CDR3 loop spans 17 amino acids. The CDR3 sequence is CASSLGNTGTGVDEQFF. DNA for the CDR3: TGTGCCAGCAGCTTAGGGAATACCGGGACAGGGGTCGATGAGCAGTTCTTC.

This clone has just a few counts. The J gene is TRBJ1-6, the V gene TRBV2, with 8 positions matching TRBD1. CDR3 length: 10 residues. The germline V gene has CDR1 SNHLY and CDR2 FYNNEI. J was trimmed by 16 bases and V by 8 bases; bases with no gene match: 4. The CDR3 protein is CASRDRRLHF. CDR3 nucleotides: TGTGCCAGCCGGGACAGGCGGCTCCACTTT. The full variable domain, completed using reference TRBV2 and TRBJ1-6, is EPEVTQTPSHQVTQMGQEVILRCVPISNHLYFYWYRQILGQKVEFLVSFYNNEISEKSEIFDDQFSVERPDGSNFTLKIRSTKLEDSAMYFCASRDRRLHFGNGTRLTVT.